Detailed here is one T cell receptor beta chain. This clonotype came up many times. Its antigen has not been determined. No clone much larger than this one lies a single base away; base qualities are absent. The TCR beta CDR3 regions were amplified from RNA transcripts. The TCR CDR3 was subjected to a first round of RT-PCR using the HTBI primer set and the Qiagen OneStep RT-PCR kit. Libraries were constructed in a second round of multiplex PCR, after which size selection and purification were performed. The libraries were sequenced on an Illumina HiSeq2000 using paired-end 100 bp reads. The study's processing was this. SOAPnuke was used to process the raw data, removing reads that contained adapters or uncalled bases, had a mean Phred below 15, or lacked an exact match to the constant primer or identifier. COPE v1.2.5 was used to merge the high-quality paired reads, and each unique nucleotide sequence was defined as a clonotype. MiTCR v1.1 was used to align the clonotypes against IMGT TRBV, TRBD and TRBJ reference segments. Only V-J combinations with frequency above 0.0001, covering 99% to 99.2% of repertoires, were analysed. A TCS score was defined as the ratio between F50 (clonal expansion) and ExV (chaos), using BLOSUM62-based TCRdist between CDR3 peptides within each V-J. Welch's t-statistics and random forest reduced 514 V-J features to under 15, which were used in a naive Bayes classifier (R e1071). TCRdb reprocessing: public reads trimmed at Q25 with fastp, clones called with MiXCR, in-frame beta chains kept. Rows matching on CDR3 protein sequence are summarized as one entry with the most common DNA and genes. The V and J calls reflect TCRdb's pipeline rather than the authors' work. The sample includes a few hundred thousand distinct CDR3 sequences, with approximately 14% observed a single time. Jointly, the top ten make up 5.5% to 7.5% of the sample.

This entry comes from a study of T cells in Graves' hyperthyroidism and ophthalmopathy (dated by TCRdb to about 2019). Regarding the complete study: Peripheral blood samples were taken at initial diagnosis, before any treatment was given. A discovery cohort of around 98 patients, 43 with Graves' ophthalmopathy and about 58 with stable Graves' hyperthyroidism, was used to find distinguishing TCR V-J signatures. An independent validation cohort of around 19 hyperthyroidism patients and about 15 patients who later progressed to ophthalmopathy tested prospective prediction of ophthalmopathy. The approximately 98 discovery patients were randomly divided into training and test sets at a 7:3 ratio. In addition, the study compared T-cell repertoires in thyroid tissue and in blood from several Graves' hyperthyroidism patients. Once sampling was done, hyperthyroidism patients were given methimazole at a starting dose of 30 mg daily, whereas ophthalmopathy patients were given high-dose intravenous methylprednisolone. The paper reports TCR Vbeta CDR3 sequencing of some 140 peripheral blood samples: over 40 ophthalmopathy, over 70 hyperthyroidism and some 17 progressor patients.

Hyperthyroidism patients were newly diagnosed, had a disease duration of under 2 months, and were aged 18 to 65 years. Exclusion was applied to patients with uncontrolled infections, other autoimmune diseases, pregnancy or lactation. Diagnoses were established on the basis of clinical symptoms, serum thyroxine and TRAb, thyroid ultrasound, and orbital computed tomography. For progressor patients, blood was drawn at the first diagnosis of hyperthyroidism, before any ophthalmopathy symptoms had appeared. PBMCs were isolated from around 10 ml of fresh peripheral blood by Ficoll-Paque density gradient centrifugation. Progressor patients were defined as those initially diagnosed with Graves' hyperthyroidism in whom ophthalmopathy developed during follow-up. Total RNA was extracted using Trizol reagent, and RNA quality was assessed on an Agilent 2100 Bioanalyzer. Based on the germline V gene, the CDR1 and CDR2 sequences are MDHEN and SYDVKM. Measured from the cysteine to the phenylalanine, the CDR3 is 15 residues long. The kept DNA is CDR3 alone, 45 bases in frame from the first base. V drops 8 bases and J drops 5 bases, leaving 21 bases in between.

What the work shows at the level of the full study, not this receptor alone: Sample size was not statistically predetermined, and investigators were not blinded to group allocation. A model built on a 13 V-J signature distinguished ophthalmopathy from stable hyperthyroidism, reaching about 88% sensitivity and around 81% specificity in cross-validation and 80%/75% in testing. Most expanded thyroid clonotypes (frequency above 0.001) were also detected in blood, a finding suggesting that blood repertoires may reflect thyroid immune responses. In validation, the model predicted progression to ophthalmopathy a median of roughly six months before onset, with approximately 68% sensitivity and around 76% specificity.

The clonotype originates from a woman in her thirties with Graves' hyperthyroidism that later progressed to Graves' ophthalmopathy. This receptor chain uses TRBV28 and TRBJ1-2; the D gene assignment is ambiguous. Sequencing was performed on blood. CDR3 region: CASLAYRSALYGYTF. At the DNA level, the sequence is TGTGCCAGCCTCGCCTATAGGTCCGCTTTATATGGCTACACCTTC.